This is a list of T cell receptor beta chains from one sample in a study of early T cells in non-severe SARS-CoV-2 infection. Each CDR3 protein gets one entry after TCRdb re-called the 5' RACE reads with MiXCR. The sample has 55,000 to 65,000 distinct CDR3 sequences; 10% to 14% are singletons. Sequenced input: whole blood. The receptors were sampled from an adult who was a healthcare worker with PCR-confirmed SARS-CoV-2 infection or an uninfected control (not recorded which). CDR3s include the opening cysteine and the closing phenylalanine or tryptophan. The order of the fields is V gene, D gene, J gene, clone size, CDR3 DNA, CDR3 protein. D genes are given only for firm matches. Not every row has a clone size; where given, it reads once, few, many or a size class.

v_call: TRBV20-1; d_call: TRBD1; j_call: TRBJ2-1; clone_size: many; cdr3_nt: TGCAGTGCCATGGGACAGGCGGTCGATGAGCAGTTCTTC; cdr3_aa: CSAMGQAVDEQFF
v_call: TRBV12-3/TRBV12-4; d_call: TRBD1; j_call: TRBJ1-2; clone_size: many; cdr3_nt: TGTGCCAGCAGTACCCGCCGGACAGGGCATGGCTACACCTTC; cdr3_aa: CASSTRRTGHGYTF
v_call: TRBV9; d_call: NA; j_call: TRBJ2-5; clone_size: NA; cdr3_nt: TGTGCCAGCAGCGTAGCTCAGGGGGGGCTCCAGGAGACCCAGTACTTC; cdr3_aa: CASSVAQGGLQETQYF
v_call: TRBV2; d_call: NA; j_call: TRBJ1-5; clone_size: many; cdr3_nt: TGTGCCAGCAGTGAAATGGGATTTGGCGACAATCAGCCCCAGCATTTT; cdr3_aa: CASSEMGFGDNQPQHF
v_call: TRBV18; d_call: NA; j_call: TRBJ2-3; clone_size: NA; cdr3_nt: TGTGCCAGCTCACCTCTATCGTTGGATACGCAGTATTTT; cdr3_aa: CASSPLSLDTQYF
v_call: TRBV29-1; d_call: NA; j_call: TRBJ1-1; clone_size: NA; cdr3_nt: TGCAGCGTTTCGGAGGGATCGGGCACTGAAGCTTTCTTT; cdr3_aa: CSVSEGSGTEAFF
v_call: TRBV6-5; d_call: NA; j_call: TRBJ2-3; clone_size: many; cdr3_nt: TGTGCCAGCAGTCCCCCGACAGGACAAAATACGCAGTATTTT; cdr3_aa: CASSPPTGQNTQYF
v_call: TRBV14; d_call: NA; j_call: TRBJ1-1; clone_size: NA; cdr3_nt: TGTGCCAGCAGCCAAGATGGCGGTTACAGGGCCACTGAAGCTTTCTTT; cdr3_aa: CASSQDGGYRATEAFF
v_call: TRBV10-2; d_call: NA; j_call: TRBJ2-2; clone_size: NA; cdr3_nt: TGCGCCAGCATGAACACCGGGGAGCTGTTTTTT; cdr3_aa: CASMNTGELFF
v_call: TRBV9; d_call: NA; j_call: TRBJ2-6; clone_size: many; cdr3_nt: TGTGCCAGCAGCGTGATCTTGGGCTCTGGGGCCAACGTCCTGACTTTC; cdr3_aa: CASSVILGSGANVLTF
v_call: TRBV5-4; d_call: TRBD1; j_call: TRBJ2-1; clone_size: many; cdr3_nt: TGTGCCAGCAGCCCGGGACAGGGGAGTTATGATGAGCAGTTCTTC; cdr3_aa: CASSPGQGSYDEQFF
v_call: TRBV15; d_call: TRBD1; j_call: TRBJ2-3; clone_size: many; cdr3_nt: TGTGCCACCTCTCAATCGACAGGGGGGGATACGCAGTATTTT; cdr3_aa: CATSQSTGGDTQYF
v_call: TRBV5-4; d_call: TRBD1; j_call: TRBJ1-6; clone_size: NA; cdr3_nt: TGTGCCAGCAGCTACGGACAGGGCACCTATAATTCACCCCTCCACTTT; cdr3_aa: CASSYGQGTYNSPLHF
v_call: TRBV20-1; d_call: TRBD2; j_call: TRBJ2-1; clone_size: NA; cdr3_nt: TGCAGTGCTAGAGCAAGAGAGTGGGTCGCTAGCGGGGGGGCCTATGAGCAGTTCTTC; cdr3_aa: CSARAREWVASGGAYEQFF
v_call: TRBV20-1; d_call: NA; j_call: TRBJ1-3; clone_size: many; cdr3_nt: TGCAGTGCTTTCCGACGGGGGGGATTTGGAAACACCATATATTTT; cdr3_aa: CSAFRRGGFGNTIYF
v_call: TRBV12-3/TRBV12-4; d_call: NA; j_call: TRBJ1-1; clone_size: few; cdr3_nt: TGTGCCAGCACCACAATGATAGACACTGAAGCTTTCTTT; cdr3_aa: CASTTMIDTEAFF
v_call: TRBV12-3/TRBV12-4; d_call: NA; j_call: TRBJ2-6; clone_size: many; cdr3_nt: TGTGCCAGCGTCAGGAGCGGGACAGGATTCGCTGGGGCCAACGTCCTGACTTTC; cdr3_aa: CASVRSGTGFAGANVLTF
v_call: TRBV19; d_call: NA; j_call: TRBJ1-5; clone_size: few; cdr3_nt: TGTGCCAGTATTGTCAGGGCTTCCCCCAATCAGCCCCAGCATTTT; cdr3_aa: CASIVRASPNQPQHF
v_call: TRBV30; d_call: NA; j_call: TRBJ2-3; clone_size: many; cdr3_nt: TGTGCCTGGAATTCCGGGTTGGGCACAGATACGCAGTATTTT; cdr3_aa: CAWNSGLGTDTQYF
v_call: TRBV2; d_call: TRBD1; j_call: TRBJ1-2; clone_size: NA; cdr3_nt: TGTGCCAGCAGAGCAGCGGCAGGGGGATGGGGCTACACCTTC; cdr3_aa: CASRAAAGGWGYTF
v_call: TRBV4-2; d_call: NA; j_call: TRBJ2-3; clone_size: NA; cdr3_nt: TGTGCCAGCACGGCCGGGGGATCGGCGGGACGCACAGATACGCAGTATTTT; cdr3_aa: CASTAGGSAGRTDTQYF
v_call: TRBV7-9; d_call: NA; j_call: TRBJ2-1; clone_size: many; cdr3_nt: TGTGCCAGCAGCTTGAGAGCAATCGATGAGCAGTTCTTC; cdr3_aa: CASSLRAIDEQFF
v_call: TRBV12-3/TRBV12-4; d_call: TRBD1; j_call: TRBJ1-2; clone_size: NA; cdr3_nt: TGTGCCAGCAGTTTGGACAGGCGGCTCGCCTTC; cdr3_aa: CASSLDRRLAF
v_call: TRBV2; d_call: NA; j_call: TRBJ1-3; clone_size: NA; cdr3_nt: TGTGCCAGCGATGGTACGGGCTCTGGAAACACCATATATTTT; cdr3_aa: CASDGTGSGNTIYF
v_call: TRBV4-3; d_call: TRBD1; j_call: TRBJ2-7; clone_size: many; cdr3_nt: TGCGCCAGCAGAGAGGGACAGAGTAACTACGAGCAGTACTTC; cdr3_aa: CASREGQSNYEQYF
v_call: TRBV3-1; d_call: NA; j_call: TRBJ2-3; clone_size: many; cdr3_nt: TGTGCCAGCAGCCAAGCCAGCGGGGACATAAATCGAGATACGCAGTATTTT; cdr3_aa: CASSQASGDINRDTQYF
v_call: TRBV20-1; d_call: TRBD2; j_call: TRBJ2-5; clone_size: few; cdr3_nt: TGCAGTGCTAGGCCGGCGGGGGGGCCAGAGACCCAGTACTTC; cdr3_aa: CSARPAGGPETQYF
v_call: TRBV7-3; d_call: TRBD2; j_call: TRBJ2-5; clone_size: NA; cdr3_nt: TGTGCCAGCAGCTTAGGGACTAGCGGGCAAGAGACCCAGTACTTC; cdr3_aa: CASSLGTSGQETQYF
v_call: TRBV11-2; d_call: NA; j_call: TRBJ1-1; clone_size: few; cdr3_nt: TGTGCCAGCAGACCTAGTCCACAGGGACCCACTGAAGCTTTCTTT; cdr3_aa: CASRPSPQGPTEAFF
v_call: TRBV6-2/TRBV6-3; d_call: NA; j_call: TRBJ2-7; clone_size: few; cdr3_nt: TGTGCCAGCAGACGGACAACATTCAGCGAGCAGTACTTC; cdr3_aa: CASRRTTFSEQYF
v_call: TRBV27; d_call: TRBD1; j_call: TRBJ2-7; clone_size: many; cdr3_nt: TGTGCCAGCAGTCAATCCGGGACAGGACTCTACGAGCAGTACTTC; cdr3_aa: CASSQSGTGLYEQYF
v_call: TRBV12-3/TRBV12-4; d_call: TRBD1; j_call: TRBJ2-1; clone_size: few; cdr3_nt: TGTGCCAGCAGCAGTGACAGGGGCTCCTACAATGAGCAGTTCTTC; cdr3_aa: CASSSDRGSYNEQFF
v_call: TRBV28; d_call: NA; j_call: TRBJ2-5; clone_size: many; cdr3_nt: TGTGCCAGCAGTACGTTGTTCGAGACCCAGTACTTC; cdr3_aa: CASSTLFETQYF
v_call: TRBV29-1; d_call: TRBD2; j_call: TRBJ2-5; clone_size: many; cdr3_nt: TGCAGCGTTCCACTAGCGGGGTTTGGCGAGACCCAGTACTTC; cdr3_aa: CSVPLAGFGETQYF
v_call: TRBV20-1; d_call: NA; j_call: TRBJ1-4; clone_size: many; cdr3_nt: TGCAGTGCTGCACCGCCCGGGCCCCGGTCGAAAAAACTGTTTTTT; cdr3_aa: CSAAPPGPRSKKLFF
v_call: TRBV9; d_call: TRBD2; j_call: TRBJ2-7; clone_size: NA; cdr3_nt: TGTGCCAGCAGCCCGGGGGGGGTCCCCATCTACGAGCAGTACTTC; cdr3_aa: CASSPGGVPIYEQYF
v_call: TRBV2; d_call: TRBD2; j_call: TRBJ2-5; clone_size: NA; cdr3_nt: TGTGCCAGCCTGCGGGGGGTTATAGAGACCCAGTACTTC; cdr3_aa: CASLRGVIETQYF
v_call: TRBV11-2; d_call: TRBD1; j_call: TRBJ2-7; clone_size: NA; cdr3_nt: TGTGCCAGCAGCTTAGACGGACAGGGAGTAACCTACGAGCAGTACTTC; cdr3_aa: CASSLDGQGVTYEQYF
v_call: TRBV12-3/TRBV12-4; d_call: NA; j_call: TRBJ2-2; clone_size: NA; cdr3_nt: TGTGCCAGCAGTTTACACTCGAACACCGGGGAGCTGTTTTTT; cdr3_aa: CASSLHSNTGELFF
v_call: TRBV20-1; d_call: TRBD1; j_call: TRBJ1-2; clone_size: NA; cdr3_nt: TGCAGTGCTCGAGCAGACAGGGAAAATGGCTACACCTTC; cdr3_aa: CSARADRENGYTF
v_call: TRBV29-1; d_call: NA; j_call: TRBJ1-5; clone_size: many; cdr3_nt: TGCAGCGTACTGGACGGGGATCAGCCCCAGCATTTT; cdr3_aa: CSVLDGDQPQHF
v_call: TRBV2; d_call: NA; j_call: TRBJ2-1; clone_size: NA; cdr3_nt: TGTGCCATCCTCGCAGGGGGGTACTCCTACAATGAGCAGTTCTTC; cdr3_aa: CAILAGGYSYNEQFF
v_call: TRBV9; d_call: TRBD1; j_call: TRBJ2-3; clone_size: few; cdr3_nt: TGTGCCAGCAGCTCGCAGGGGACAGGGTTTGCAGATACGCAGTATTTT; cdr3_aa: CASSSQGTGFADTQYF
v_call: TRBV20-1; d_call: NA; j_call: TRBJ1-1; clone_size: many; cdr3_nt: TGCAGTGCGGAAGGACAGTCGAACACTGAAGCTTTCTTT; cdr3_aa: CSAEGQSNTEAFF
v_call: TRBV28; d_call: NA; j_call: TRBJ2-2; clone_size: few; cdr3_nt: TGTGCCAGCAGTTGGCGGGGGCGTACCGGGGAGCTGTTTTTT; cdr3_aa: CASSWRGRTGELFF
v_call: TRBV6-5; d_call: NA; j_call: TRBJ1-6; clone_size: many; cdr3_nt: TGTGCCAGTAAGACTCTACCTTTTGGATCCCTCCACTTT; cdr3_aa: CASKTLPFGSLHF
v_call: TRBV4-2; d_call: TRBD2; j_call: TRBJ2-1; clone_size: many; cdr3_nt: TGTGCCAGCAGCCAAGATGTGGCGGGGGATGGGGATGAGCAGTTCTTC; cdr3_aa: CASSQDVAGDGDEQFF
v_call: TRBV12-2; d_call: NA; j_call: TRBJ1-5; clone_size: many; cdr3_nt: TGTGCAAGTCGCTTTAATGAGGGGACAGGGGTAAGGAGGGACAATCAGCCCCAGCATTTT; cdr3_aa: CASRFNEGTGVRRDNQPQHF
v_call: TRBV11-2; d_call: NA; j_call: TRBJ2-1; clone_size: NA; cdr3_nt: TGTGCCAGCAGCGTCAACAGGGTCGGGGAGCAGTTCTTC; cdr3_aa: CASSVNRVGEQFF
v_call: TRBV20-1; d_call: TRBD1; j_call: TRBJ1-2; clone_size: many; cdr3_nt: TGCAGTGCTAACAGACAGGGATCCTATGGCTACACCTTC; cdr3_aa: CSANRQGSYGYTF
v_call: TRBV19; d_call: TRBD1; j_call: TRBJ2-3; clone_size: few; cdr3_nt: TGTGCCAGTAGTATCCTACAGGGGAATACGCAGTATTTT; cdr3_aa: CASSILQGNTQYF
v_call: TRBV2; d_call: NA; j_call: TRBJ2-1; clone_size: once; cdr3_nt: TGTGCCAGCCTCGAGGAACTAGCATCATACAATGAGCAGTTCTTC; cdr3_aa: CASLEELASYNEQFF
v_call: TRBV21-1; d_call: NA; j_call: TRBJ2-7; clone_size: few; cdr3_nt: TGTGCCAGCAGCAATGAGGAGGAGCAGTACTTC; cdr3_aa: CASSNEEEQYF
v_call: TRBV29-1; d_call: NA; j_call: TRBJ2-3; clone_size: NA; cdr3_nt: TGCAGCGTTGAGGGAGCGGAAAGAACAGATACGCAGTATTTT; cdr3_aa: CSVEGAERTDTQYF
v_call: TRBV5-8; d_call: TRBD1; j_call: TRBJ2-3; clone_size: many; cdr3_nt: TGTGCCAGCAGCTTGGCGGGACAGGACACAGATACGCAGTATTTT; cdr3_aa: CASSLAGQDTDTQYF
v_call: TRBV30; d_call: NA; j_call: TRBJ2-2; clone_size: few; cdr3_nt: TGTGCCTGGAGTGGCTTTCGGACCGGGGAGCTGTTTTTT; cdr3_aa: CAWSGFRTGELFF
v_call: TRBV6-5; d_call: NA; j_call: TRBJ2-1; clone_size: many; cdr3_nt: TGTGCCAGCAGTCGGGGCCTTCGGGATGAGCAGTTCTTC; cdr3_aa: CASSRGLRDEQFF
v_call: TRBV3-1; d_call: TRBD1; j_call: TRBJ2-7; clone_size: few; cdr3_nt: TGTGCCAGCAGCCCACGAACAGGGGGTGGCTACGAGCAGTACTTC; cdr3_aa: CASSPRTGGGYEQYF
v_call: TRBV12-3/TRBV12-4; d_call: TRBD2; j_call: TRBJ2-1; clone_size: NA; cdr3_nt: TGTGCCAGCAGTTCGACTAGCGGGGGGGTCTCCTACAATGAGCAGTTCTTC; cdr3_aa: CASSSTSGGVSYNEQFF